These 32 T cell receptor beta chains came from one sample sequenced in a study of response to subunit inactivated influenza vaccine. TCRdb reprocessed the RT-PCR reads via MiXCR and lists one record per CDR3 protein. The sample shows about 170,000 distinct CDR3 sequences, about 11% of them seen only once. Sequenced material: CD8+ T cells sorted from PBMCs, taken roughly 24 months after vaccination. All receptors derive from a man aged 50 to 75 who received an inactivated influenza vaccine.

This clonotype came up a few times. This chain connects TRBV4-1 to TRBJ2-5; D uncertain. CDR3 size: 14 residues. Between the trimmed V and J ends, which lost 1 base and 4 bases, there was a span of 10 bases. Germline lookup yields CDR1 MGHRA and CDR2 YSYEKL. CDR3 sequence: CASSQVGFGETQYF. In DNA form, the CDR3 reads TGCGCCAGCAGCCAAGTAGGGTTCGGAGAGACCCAGTACTTC.

This clonotype was counted ten times or more. This chain connects TRBV11-2 to TRBJ2-7, with 8 bases fitting TRBD1. This CDR3 is built from 17 residues. Trimming removed 6 bases from V and 2 bases from J; junction bases left unmatched: 15. Germline CDR1 SGHAT, CDR2 FQNNGV. DNA of the CDR3: TGTGCCAGCAGTCCAAATAGGGGCAGGGGGCCCCCCTACGAGCAGTACTTC. Translating gives CASSPNRGRGPPYEQYF. The complete variable domain, with remaining parts taken from reference TRBV11-2 and TRBJ2-7, reads EAGVAQSPRYKIIEKRQSVAFWCNPISGHATLYWYQQILGQGPKLLIQFQNNGVVDDSQLPKDRFSAERLKGVDSTLKIQPAKLEDSAVYLCASSPNRGRGPPYEQYFGPGTRLTVT.

The gene calls are TRBV13 and TRBJ1-3, with TRBD1 as a possible D gene (6 bases). The CDR3 is 17 residues long. Trimming removed 2 bases from V and 2 bases from J, with 16 bases in between. In germline, CDR1 is PRHDT, CDR2 FYEKMQ (reference sequence). DNA of the CDR3: TGTGCCAGCAGCTTACCACCCGGACAGAATCCTGGAAACACCATATATTTT. It specifies CASSLPPGQNPGNTIYF.

This clonotype was observed many times. The chain carries TRBV25-1 and TRBJ2-7; 8 nucleotides line up with TRBD1. This CDR3 spans 14 amino acids. Trimming cost V 3 bases and J 1 base; bases outside gene matches: 2. From germline, CDR1 is MGHDK and CDR2 SYGVNS. Here the CDR3 DNA reads TGTGCCAGCAGTGACCGGACAGGGTCCTACGAGCAGTACTTC. Translated, it gives CASSDRTGSYEQYF.

The chain is built from TRBV28 and TRBJ2-7, with TRBD1 matching over 9 bases. The junction had 10 bases not matched to a gene; V was cut back by 6 bases and J by 4 bases. Germline CDR1 reads MDHEN; CDR2 reads SYDVKM. This CDR3 region has 15 residues. CDR3 region: CASSRTGTGLYEQYF. The CDR3 DNA follows: TGTGCCAGCAGCCGTACAGGGACAGGGCTATACGAGCAGTACTTC.

This clonotype was observed a handful of times. This rearrangement joins TRBV11-3 to TRBJ2-1; D assignment may be TRBD1 or TRBD2 (5 bases each). The V end lost 0 bases, the J end lost 6 bases, and 12 bases lay between the germline ends. Germline loops: CDR1 SGHNT, CDR2 YENEEA. The CDR3 is 15 residues long. The CDR3 DNA sequence: TGTGCCAGCAGCTTAGAGGGGGACCTATTCAATGAGCAGTTCTTC. Protein product: CASSLEGDLFNEQFF.

The CDR3 region has the DNA TGCGCCAGCAGCTTGGCCGGAGGGGACATCCTGTATGGGTATGGCTACACCTTC. Protein product: CASSLAGGDILYGYGYTF. This chain links TRBV5-1 with TRBJ1-2, with a possible D match to TRBD1 (6 bases). The CDR3 runs 18 residues. The V end lost 0 bases, the J end lost 5 bases, and 23 bases lay between the germline ends. CDR1 SGHRS and CDR2 YFSETQ come from the germline V gene. Drawing the rest from reference TRBV5-1 and TRBJ1-2, the complete variable domain is KAGVTQTPRYLIKTRGQQVTLSCSPISGHRSVSWYQQTPGQGLQFLFEYFSETQRNKGNFPGRFSGRQFSNSRSEMNVSTLELGDSALYLCASSLAGGDILYGYGYTFGSGTRLTVV.

Only a few counts were recorded for this clonotype. J is TRBJ2-7 and V is TRBV7-2; 10 nucleotides align to TRBD1. CDR1 and CDR2 from the germline V gene are SGHTA and FQGNSA. This CDR3 has 15 amino acids. V was pared by 1 base and J by 3 bases, with 3 bases of the junction left unmatched. CDR3 DNA: TGTGCCAGCAGCTTAGAGGGGACAGGGGTCTACGAGCAGTACTTC. Its protein is CASSLEGTGVYEQYF.

This chain uses TRBV3-1 with TRBJ2-1, with TRBD2 identical over 10 bases. Germline V gene data show CDR1 as LGHDT and CDR2 as YNNKEL (reference sequence). The J segment lost 6 bases and the V segment lost 7 bases, leaving 9 bases of the junction unmatched. CDR3 length: 15 amino acids. The CDR3 is CASIEREGPLNEQFF. In DNA, the CDR3 is TGTGCCAGCATAGAGCGGGAGGGCCCCCTCAATGAGCAGTTCTTC.

V and J are TRBV6-2 or TRBV6-3 and TRBJ1-5; D is ambiguous. This CDR3 spans 13 amino acids. Trimming stripped 6 bases from V and 9 bases from J, with 15 bases between. Germline CDR1 reads MNHEY; CDR2 reads SVGEGT. CDR3 nucleotides: TGTGCCAGCAGCATTCTCGACGCCGGGCCCCAGCATTTT. It is translated as CASSILDAGPQHF.

This clonotype was observed a handful of times. The chain uses TRBV25-1 and TRBJ2-5; possibly TRBD1 for D (5 bases). Germline V CDR1 and CDR2: MGHDK, SYGVNS. The V gene lost 6 bases and the J gene lost 4 bases, with 9 bases spanning the gap. The CDR3 runs to 12 residues. This CDR3 reads CASSSQGETQYF. The CDR3 DNA sequence: TGTGCCAGCAGCTCCCAGGGAGAGACCCAGTACTTC. The variable domain in full, with the rest retrieved from reference TRBV25-1 and TRBJ2-5, is EADIYQTPRYLVIGTGKKITLECSQTMGHDKMYWYQQDPGMELHLIHYSYGVNSTEKGDLSSESTVSRIRTEHFPLTLESARPSHTSQYLCASSSQGETQYFGPGTRLLVL.

This clonotype showed up just a few times. Written as DNA, the CDR3 is TGTGCCAGCAGCTTAGGGGTCGGGGGGGGCACTGAAGCTTTCTTT. This encodes CASSLGVGGGTEAFF. V gene TRBV7-8 combines with J gene TRBJ1-1; D is possibly TRBD1 (5 bases). The CDR3 length is 15 residues. With 1 base removed from V and 4 bases from J, the gap between germline ends came to 13 bases. Per the germline V gene, CDR1 is SGHVS and CDR2 is FQNEAQ.

This clonotype turned up a few times. The chain couples TRBV20-1 to TRBJ1-5; no firm D call. Germline V lookup: CDR1 DFQATT, CDR2 SNEGSKA (reference sequence). The CDR3 loop spans 14 amino acids. V was pared by 6 bases and J by 0 bases, with 12 bases between. The CDR3 sequence is CSAGLPNSNQPQHF. The CDR3 nucleotides read TGCAGTGCAGGTCTCCCGAATAGCAATCAGCCCCAGCATTTT.

In this sample, this clonotype turned up a few times. This chain uses TRBV12-3 or TRBV12-4 with TRBJ2-7; TRBD2 matches at 9 bases. The ends lost 2 bases at V and 6 bases at J; junction bases unmatched: 8. This CDR3 spans 15 amino acids. The CDR3 nucleotides read TGTGCCAGCAGTTTATTGCGGGAGGGCCTATCCGAGCAGTACTTC. Its protein is CASSLLREGLSEQYF.

In its sample, this clonotype was seen a few times. The rearrangement links TRBV20-1 to TRBJ2-3; 7 bases agree with TRBD1. Germline loops: CDR1 DFQATT, CDR2 SNEGSKA (reference sequence). V trimming: 6 bases; J trimming: 6 bases; junction bases outside the gene matches: 15. The CDR3 is 15 amino acids. The DNA of the CDR3 is TGCAGTGCCTCCTCCCAAGAGGGACAGCTCGATACGCAGTATTTT. Its protein product is CSASSQEGQLDTQYF.

J is TRBJ2-3 and V is TRBV15; 9 nucleotides agree with TRBD2. V trimming: 0 bases; J trimming: 3 bases; junction bases outside the gene matches: 7. This CDR3 region has 17 residues. Per germline, CDR1 LNHNV and CDR2 YYDKDF (reference sequence). The CDR3 here is CATSREVAGVVTDTQYF. Written as DNA, the CDR3 is TGTGCCACCAGCAGAGAAGTAGCGGGAGTGGTTACAGATACGCAGTATTTT.

With respect to this clonotype: Mismatch with germline at one junction end may stem from a read error. The chain combines TRBV20-1 with TRBJ2-1; 7 nucleotides align to TRBD2. CDR3 size: 12 residues. Germline CDR1 is DFQATT and CDR2 is SNEGSKA (reference sequence). The CDR3 DNA reads TGCAGTGCTAGCGACGGGACTAATGCGCAGTTCTTC. Protein sequence: CSASDGTNAQFF.

In its sample, this clonotype was seen a few times. The chain employs TRBV3-1 and TRBJ2-1; tentative D call: TRBD2 (5 bases). The germline V gene has CDR1 LGHDT and CDR2 YNNKEL (reference sequence). Trimming shortened V by 2 bases and J by 10 bases, and 9 bases separated the two germline ends. This CDR3 region has 12 residues. The CDR3 spells CASSQTGIEQFF. The CDR3 DNA reads as TGTGCCAGCAGCCAAACCGGGATCGAGCAGTTCTTC.

The rearrangement uses TRBV7-7 and TRBJ2-1; TRBD2 matches 10 bases. The CDR3 is 16 residues long. The germline gives CDR1 SSHAT, CDR2 FNYEAQ (reference sequence). V was pared by 4 bases and J by 4 bases, with 7 bases of the junction left unmatched. The CDR3 protein is CASSYRTSGPYNEQFF. In nucleotides, the CDR3 is TGTGCCAGCAGCTACAGGACTAGCGGTCCTTACAATGAGCAGTTCTTC.

The V and J genes are TRBV9 and TRBJ2-6; D is unresolved. V was pared by 4 bases and J by 1 base, with 9 bases between. Germline assignment: CDR1 SGDLS and CDR2 YYNGEE. This CDR3 contains 15 residues. In DNA form, the CDR3 reads TGTGCCAGCAGCCCAGACTTGTCTGGGGCCAACGTCCTGACTTTC. This encodes CASSPDLSGANVLTF.

A few counts support this clonotype. This sequence joins TRBV7-9 and TRBJ2-5; 9 bases align to TRBD2. There are 17 residues in the CDR3. Germline values: CDR1 SEHNR, CDR2 FQNEAQ (reference sequence). The V segment lost 2 bases and the J segment 4 bases; nucleotides outside the gene matches: 11. CDR3 region: CASSLIVPAGGVETQYF. The CDR3 DNA reads as TGTGCCAGCAGCTTAATAGTTCCAGCGGGAGGCGTAGAGACCCAGTACTTC.

This sequence joins TRBV15 and TRBJ1-3; D is ambiguous. The V gene's germline CDR1 is LNHNV and CDR2 YYDKDF (reference sequence). The CDR3 spans 15 residues. V was clipped by 5 bases and J by 2 bases, with 13 bases between them. The CDR3 protein is CATSPGRVPGNTIYF. The CDR3 nucleotides are TGTGCCACCAGCCCCGGGAGGGTCCCTGGAAACACCATATATTTT.

This clonotype was recorded at least ten times. The CDR3 coding sequence is TGTGCCAGCAGCTCCGGGCCTGGTAACCAAGAGACCCAGTACTTC. Protein: CASSSGPGNQETQYF. The rearrangement joins TRBV7-9 to TRBJ2-5; D is ambiguous. Per germline, CDR1 SEHNR and CDR2 FQNEAQ (reference sequence). V was pared by 4 bases and J by 0 bases, with 12 bases between. This CDR3 has 15 residues.

In this sample, this clonotype turned up many times. The chain is built from TRBV29-1 and TRBJ2-7, with D uncertain. Per germline, CDR1 SQVTM and CDR2 ANQGSEA. The CDR3 spans 12 residues. V was trimmed by 4 bases and J by 3 bases, leaving 10 bases between them. In nucleotides, the CDR3 is TGCAGCGTTGGTTCAGGCATCTACGAGCAGTACTTC. Amino acids: CSVGSGIYEQYF.

This clonotype appeared a few times. The genes are TRBV4-2 and TRBJ1-1; TRBD1 matches at 8 bases. V dropped 4 bases and J dropped 2; count of bases not matched to a gene: 12. CDR1 and CDR2 (germline): LGHNA, YNFKEQ. The CDR3 consists of 17 residues. In DNA form, the CDR3 reads TGTGCCAGCAGCCGACGGATACTAGGACAGGGTAACACTGAAGCTTTCTTT. This gives the protein CASSRRILGQGNTEAFF.

This chain connects TRBV28 to TRBJ2-1; TRBD1 matches at 10 bases. The ends lost 1 base at V and 2 bases at J; junction bases unmatched: 8. This CDR3 spans 18 amino acids. Germline lookup yields CDR1 MDHEN and CDR2 SYDVKM. CDR3 protein: CASSLYNPGTGAYNEQFF. Written as DNA, the CDR3 is TGTGCCAGCAGTTTATACAACCCCGGGACAGGGGCCTACAATGAGCAGTTCTTC.

This chain uses TRBV5-6 with TRBJ1-5, with D perhaps TRBD1 (6 bases). The CDR3 consists of 15 residues. The V gene's germline CDR1 is SGHDT and CDR2 YYEEEE. Trimming left V 0 bases short and J 0 bases short, with 7 bases between. The CDR3: CASSLGTVSNQPQHF. The CDR3 region has the DNA TGTGCCAGCAGCTTGGGGACAGTTAGCAATCAGCCCCAGCATTTT.

This clonotype was detected a few times. The V and J genes are TRBV12-3 or TRBV12-4 and TRBJ2-5; D unresolved. The CDR3 totals 13 residues. V lost 5 bases and J 5 bases, leaving 12 bases between the germline ends. The CDR3 DNA reads TGTGCCAGCAGTATCCTTCTCTGGGAGACCCAGTACTTC. Its protein is CASSILLWETQYF.

In its sample, this clonotype was seen many times. The CDR3 sequence: CASSARQGAISWYYNEQFF. DNA of the CDR3: TGTGCCAGCAGCGCCCGACAGGGGGCCATTTCTTGGTACTACAATGAGCAGTTCTTC. The chain carries TRBV9 and TRBJ2-1; 10 bases agree with TRBD1. Germline V CDR1 and CDR2: SGDLS, YYNGEE. The V and J ends lost 3 bases and 3 bases, in that order; junction bases with no gene match: 15. This CDR3 has 19 residues.

V and J are TRBV7-9 and TRBJ2-2; D is possibly TRBD1 or TRBD2 (5 bases each). Germline lookup yields CDR1 SEHNR and CDR2 FQNEAQ (reference sequence). The CDR3 is made up of 13 amino acids. With 7 bases removed from V and 2 bases from J, the gap between germline ends came to 8 bases. The CDR3 loop is CASIGANTGELFF. As DNA, the CDR3 is TGTGCCAGCATCGGGGCCAACACCGGGGAGCTGTTTTTT. The variable domain in full, with the rest retrieved from reference TRBV7-9 and TRBJ2-2, is DTGVSQNPRHKITKRGQNVTFRCDPISEHNRLYWYRQTLGQGPEFLTYFQNEAQLEKSRLLSDRFSAERPKGSFSTLEIQRTEQGDSAMYLCASIGANTGELFFGEGSRLTVL.

This chain joins TRBV6-2 or TRBV6-3 and TRBJ2-1; 10 nucleotides align to TRBD2. The germline V gene has CDR1 MNHEY and CDR2 SVGEGT. J lost 6 bases, V lost 4 bases, and 3 bases had no gene match. The CDR3 has 14 residues. The CDR3 bases are TGTGCCAGCAGTTCGGGACTAGCGAGCAATGAGCAGTTCTTC. This codes for CASSSGLASNEQFF.

This clonotype was observed a few times. The chain links TRBV3-1 to TRBJ1-5; 8 nucleotides match TRBD1. CDR3 length equals 16 residues. V lost 1 base to trimming and J lost 4 bases; unmatched junction nucleotides: 6. From germline, CDR1 is LGHDT and CDR2 YNNKEL (reference sequence). The CDR3 protein is CASSQAPGQGNQPQHF. The CDR3, as DNA: TGTGCCAGCAGCCAAGCTCCTGGACAGGGAAATCAGCCCCAGCATTTT.